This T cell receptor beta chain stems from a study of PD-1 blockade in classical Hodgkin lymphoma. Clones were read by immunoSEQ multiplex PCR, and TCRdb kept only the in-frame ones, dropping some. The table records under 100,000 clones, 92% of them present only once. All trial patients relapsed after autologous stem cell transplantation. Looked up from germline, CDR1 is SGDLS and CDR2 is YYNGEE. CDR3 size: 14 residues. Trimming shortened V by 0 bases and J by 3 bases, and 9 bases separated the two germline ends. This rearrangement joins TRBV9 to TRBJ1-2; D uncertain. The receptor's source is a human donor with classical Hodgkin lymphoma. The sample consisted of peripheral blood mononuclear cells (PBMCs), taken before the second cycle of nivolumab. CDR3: CASSVGPIDYGYTF. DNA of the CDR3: TGTGCCAGCAGCGTAGGTCCCATTGACTATGGCTACACCTTC.